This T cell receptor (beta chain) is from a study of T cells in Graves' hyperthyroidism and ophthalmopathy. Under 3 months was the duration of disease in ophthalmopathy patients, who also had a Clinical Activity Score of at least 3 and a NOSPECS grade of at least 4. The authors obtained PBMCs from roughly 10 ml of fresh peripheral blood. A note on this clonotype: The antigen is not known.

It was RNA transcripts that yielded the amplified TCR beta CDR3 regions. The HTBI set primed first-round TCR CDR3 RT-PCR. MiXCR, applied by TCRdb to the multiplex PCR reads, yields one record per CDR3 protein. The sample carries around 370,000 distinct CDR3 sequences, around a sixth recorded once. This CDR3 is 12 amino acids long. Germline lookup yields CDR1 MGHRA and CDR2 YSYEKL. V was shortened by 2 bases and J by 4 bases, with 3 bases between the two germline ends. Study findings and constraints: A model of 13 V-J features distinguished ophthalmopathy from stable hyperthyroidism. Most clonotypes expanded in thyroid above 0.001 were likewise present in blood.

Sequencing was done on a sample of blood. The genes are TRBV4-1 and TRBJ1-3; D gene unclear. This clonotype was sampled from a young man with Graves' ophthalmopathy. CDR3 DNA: TGCGCCAGCAGCCAAATAGGAAACACCATATATTTT. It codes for CASSQIGNTIYF.